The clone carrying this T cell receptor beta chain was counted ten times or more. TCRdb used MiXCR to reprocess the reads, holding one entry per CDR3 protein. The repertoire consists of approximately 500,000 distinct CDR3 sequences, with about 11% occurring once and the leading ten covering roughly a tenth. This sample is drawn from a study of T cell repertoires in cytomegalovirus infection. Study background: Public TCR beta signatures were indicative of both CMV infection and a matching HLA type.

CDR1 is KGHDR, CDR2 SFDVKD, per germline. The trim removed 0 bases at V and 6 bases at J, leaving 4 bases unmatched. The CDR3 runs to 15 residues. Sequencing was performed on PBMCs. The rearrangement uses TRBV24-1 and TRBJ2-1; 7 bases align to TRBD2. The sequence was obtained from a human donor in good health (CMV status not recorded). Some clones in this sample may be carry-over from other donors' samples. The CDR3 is CATSDLSSGPNEQFF. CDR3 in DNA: TGTGCCACCAGTGATTTGTCTAGCGGACCCAATGAGCAGTTCTTC.